This TCR beta chain was sequenced during a study of cytomegalovirus exposure and HLA in healthy donors. Turning to the study itself: In an earlier analysis, around 120 million unique TCR beta sequences were found from 150 million to 200 million T cells. Whole-study results and caveats: Most sequenced TCRs were rare (though some public TCRs occurred in many donors). Analysis performed later showed TCR beta chains linked to HLA being more clonally expanded than equally common others.

The germline CDR1 and CDR2 sequences are MDHEN and SYDVKM. The CDR3 contains 18 residues. The V gene end was trimmed by 5 bases and the J gene end by 4 bases; junction bases not matched to a gene: 10. PCR was performed using 60 Vbeta and 13 Jbeta primers. Original processing methods: An analysis that came later counted 73 million or so unique TCR beta chains, approximately 12 million shared. Clones were sequenced by immunoSEQ multiplex PCR, and TCRdb holds only the in-frame ones, with some missing. V and J calls plus clone size are reproduced from that table; the DNA served to infer D and trimming. This sample contains tens of thousands of clones. Comments on this clone: Antigen: not known.

What was sequenced was PBMCs. The rearrangement joins TRBV28 to TRBJ2-2, with 13 bases that match TRBD2. The clonotype was recovered from a man between 35 and 55 years old in good health and CMV-seronegative. The CDR3 loop reads CASSGGGLAGRRTGELFF. As DNA, the CDR3 is TGTGCCAGCAGTGGCGGGGGACTAGCGGGGAGGCGCACCGGGGAGCTGTTTTTT.